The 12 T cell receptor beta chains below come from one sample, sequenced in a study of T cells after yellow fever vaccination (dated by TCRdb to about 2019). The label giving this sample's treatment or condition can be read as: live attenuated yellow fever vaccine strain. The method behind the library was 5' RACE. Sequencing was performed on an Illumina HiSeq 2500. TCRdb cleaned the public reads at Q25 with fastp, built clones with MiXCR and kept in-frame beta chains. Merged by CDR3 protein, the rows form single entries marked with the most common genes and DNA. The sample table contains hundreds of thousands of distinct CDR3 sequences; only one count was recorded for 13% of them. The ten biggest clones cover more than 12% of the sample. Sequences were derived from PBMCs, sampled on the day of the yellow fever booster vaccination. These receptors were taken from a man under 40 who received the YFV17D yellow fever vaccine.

This CDR3 is CAWRAPGARTTGELFF. The CDR3 DNA follows: TGTGCCTGGAGAGCCCCGGGAGCCCGTACCACCGGGGAGCTGTTTTTT. The rearrangement links TRBV30 to TRBJ2-2; D possibly corresponds to TRBD2 (6 bases). Germline lookup yields CDR1 GTSNPN and CDR2 SVGIG (reference sequence). The CDR3 length is 16 residues. Trimming removed 3 bases from V and 4 bases from J, with 18 bases in between.

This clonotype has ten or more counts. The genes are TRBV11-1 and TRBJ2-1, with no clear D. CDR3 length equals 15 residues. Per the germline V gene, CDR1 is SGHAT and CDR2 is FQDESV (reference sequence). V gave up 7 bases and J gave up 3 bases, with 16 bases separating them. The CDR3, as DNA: TGTGCCAGCACCCCCCAAGCCGGATTCTACAATGAGCAGTTCTTC. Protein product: CASTPQAGFYNEQFF.

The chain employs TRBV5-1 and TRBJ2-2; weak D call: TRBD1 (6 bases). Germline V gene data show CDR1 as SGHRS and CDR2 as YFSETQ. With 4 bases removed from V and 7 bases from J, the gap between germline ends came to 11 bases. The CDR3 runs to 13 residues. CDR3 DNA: TGCGCCAGCAGCCGGTCGGACAGCGGGGAGCTGTTTTTT. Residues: CASSRSDSGELFF.

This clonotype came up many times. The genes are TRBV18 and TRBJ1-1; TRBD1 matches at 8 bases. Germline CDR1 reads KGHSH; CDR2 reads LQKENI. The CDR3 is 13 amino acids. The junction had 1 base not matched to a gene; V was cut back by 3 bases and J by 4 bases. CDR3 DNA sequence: TGTGCCAGCTCACCCGGACAGGGCACTGAAGCTTTCTTT. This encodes CASSPGQGTEAFF.

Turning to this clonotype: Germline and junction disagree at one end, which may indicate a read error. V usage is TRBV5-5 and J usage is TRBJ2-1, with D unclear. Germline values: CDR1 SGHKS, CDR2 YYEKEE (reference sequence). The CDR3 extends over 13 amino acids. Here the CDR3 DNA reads TGTCCCAGCAGCTTGGAACTCCGCAATGAGCAGTTCTTC. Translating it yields CPSSLELRNEQFF.

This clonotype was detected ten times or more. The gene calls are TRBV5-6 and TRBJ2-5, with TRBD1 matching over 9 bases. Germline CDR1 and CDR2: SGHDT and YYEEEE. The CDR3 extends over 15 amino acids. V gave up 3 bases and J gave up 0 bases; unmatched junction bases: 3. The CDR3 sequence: CASSSTGGNQETQYF. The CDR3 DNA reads TGTGCCAGCAGCTCGACAGGGGGGAACCAAGAGACCCAGTACTTC.

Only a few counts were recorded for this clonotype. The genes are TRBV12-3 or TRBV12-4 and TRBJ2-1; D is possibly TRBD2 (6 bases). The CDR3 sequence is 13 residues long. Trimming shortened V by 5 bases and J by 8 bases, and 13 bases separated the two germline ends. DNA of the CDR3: TGTGCCAGCAGTCCAAGGGACTGGTATGAGCAGTTCTTC. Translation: CASSPRDWYEQFF.

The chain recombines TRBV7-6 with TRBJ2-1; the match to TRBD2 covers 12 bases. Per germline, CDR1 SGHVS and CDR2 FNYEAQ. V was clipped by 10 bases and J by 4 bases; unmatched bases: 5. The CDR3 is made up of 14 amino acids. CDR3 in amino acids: CATKTSGSYNEQFF. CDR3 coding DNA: TGTGCCACGAAGACTAGCGGGAGTTACAATGAGCAGTTCTTC.

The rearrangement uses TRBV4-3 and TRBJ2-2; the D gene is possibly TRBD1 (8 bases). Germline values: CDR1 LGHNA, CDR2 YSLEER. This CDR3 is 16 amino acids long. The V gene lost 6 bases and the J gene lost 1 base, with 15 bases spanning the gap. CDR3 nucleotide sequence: TGCGCCAGCAGTTGGGGGGGACAGGTGAACACCGGGGAGCTGTTTTTT. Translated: CASSWGGQVNTGELFF.

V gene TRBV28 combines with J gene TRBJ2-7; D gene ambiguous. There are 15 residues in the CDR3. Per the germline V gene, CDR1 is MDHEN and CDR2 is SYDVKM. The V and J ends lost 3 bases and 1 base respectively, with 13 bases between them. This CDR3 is CASSFPSLGSYEQYF. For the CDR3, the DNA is TGTGCCAGCAGTTTCCCGAGTCTGGGATCCTACGAGCAGTACTTC.

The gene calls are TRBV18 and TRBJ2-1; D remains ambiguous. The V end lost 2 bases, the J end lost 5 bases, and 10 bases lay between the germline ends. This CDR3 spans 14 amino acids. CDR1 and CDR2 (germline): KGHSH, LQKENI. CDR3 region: CASSPTVTDNEQFF. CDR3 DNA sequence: TGTGCCAGCTCACCAACCGTGACGGACAATGAGCAGTTCTTC.

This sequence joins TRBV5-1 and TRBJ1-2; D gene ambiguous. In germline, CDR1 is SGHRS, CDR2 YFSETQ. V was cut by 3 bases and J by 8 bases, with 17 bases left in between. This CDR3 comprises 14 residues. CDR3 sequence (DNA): TGCGCCAGCAGCTCCGGTGCCCCGGGGTCGGGCTACACCTTC. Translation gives CASSSGAPGSGYTF.